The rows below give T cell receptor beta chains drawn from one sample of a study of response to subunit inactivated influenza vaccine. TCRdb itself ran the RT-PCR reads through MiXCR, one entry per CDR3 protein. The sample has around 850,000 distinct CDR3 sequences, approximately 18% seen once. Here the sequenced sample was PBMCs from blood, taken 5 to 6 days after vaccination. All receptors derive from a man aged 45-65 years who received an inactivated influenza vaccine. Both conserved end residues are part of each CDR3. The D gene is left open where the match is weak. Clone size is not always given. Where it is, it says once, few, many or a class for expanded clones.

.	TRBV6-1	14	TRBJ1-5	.	CRQEDSRYNQPQHF	TGTAGACAAGAAGACAGCAGATACAATCAGCCCCAGCATTTT
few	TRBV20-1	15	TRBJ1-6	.	CSARPPTGGNSPLHF	TGCAGTGCTAGACCCCCCACTGGGGGCAATTCACCCCTCCACTTT
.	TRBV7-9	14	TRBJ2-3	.	CATRRGDRADTQYF	TGTGCCACCAGGCGAGGGGATCGCGCAGATACGCAGTATTTT
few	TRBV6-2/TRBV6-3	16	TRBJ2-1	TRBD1	CASSRAGTGAGNEQFF	TGTGCCAGCAGCCGCGCCGGGACAGGGGCGGGCAATGAGCAGTTCTTC
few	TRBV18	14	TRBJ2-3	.	CASTRTAQEATQYF	TGTGCCAGCACCCGGACAGCCCAGGAGGCCACGCAGTATTTT
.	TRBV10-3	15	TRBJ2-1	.	CAISDPGRPYNEQFF	TGTGCCATCAGTGACCCGGGCAGGCCCTACAATGAGCAGTTCTTC
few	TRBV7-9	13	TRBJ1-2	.	CASSALGPYGYTF	TGTGCCAGCAGCGCACTCGGGCCTTATGGCTACACCTTC
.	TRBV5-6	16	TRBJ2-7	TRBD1	CASSLHGTGGVYEQYF	TGTGCCAGCAGCTTGCACGGGACAGGGGGCGTGTACGAGCAGTACTTC
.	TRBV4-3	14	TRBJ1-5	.	CASSQGHEGQPQHF	TGCGCCAGCAGCCAGGGTCACGAGGGTCAGCCCCAGCATTTT
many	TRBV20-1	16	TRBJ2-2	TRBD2	CSARDWRGTNTGELFF	TGCAGTGCTAGAGATTGGCGGGGGACGAACACCGGGGAGCTGTTTTTT
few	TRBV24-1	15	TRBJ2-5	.	CATSDFGQGEETQYF	TGTGCCACCAGTGATTTCGGCCAGGGTGAGGAGACCCAGTACTTC
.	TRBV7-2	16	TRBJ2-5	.	CASSLVLTGSAETQYF	TGTGCCAGCAGCTTAGTTCTTACAGGGTCCGCGGAGACCCAGTACTTC
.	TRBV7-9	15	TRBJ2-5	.	CASSLDGLTGETQYF	TGTGCCAGCAGCTTAGATGGACTTACGGGAGAGACCCAGTACTTC
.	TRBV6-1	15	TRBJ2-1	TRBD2	CASSQLAGGRDEQFF	TGTGCCAGCAGCCAACTAGCGGGGGGCCGCGATGAGCAGTTCTTC
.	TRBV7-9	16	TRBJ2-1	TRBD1	CASSLVMGQGAHEQFF	TGTGCCAGCAGCTTAGTGATGGGACAGGGGGCACATGAGCAGTTCTTC
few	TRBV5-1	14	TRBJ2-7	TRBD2	CASSLLAGFYEQYF	TGCGCCAGCAGCTTACTAGCGGGCTTCTACGAGCAGTACTTC
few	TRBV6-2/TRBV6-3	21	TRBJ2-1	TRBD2	CASSYSASGRGGIRSYNEQFF	TGTGCCAGCAGTTACTCGGCTAGCGGGAGGGGTGGAATTCGCTCCTACAATGAGCAGTTCTTC
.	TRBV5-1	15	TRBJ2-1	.	CASSLTQGSHNEQFF	TGCGCCAGCAGTCTTACCCAAGGGTCCCACAATGAGCAGTTCTTC
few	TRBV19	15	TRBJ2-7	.	CATGLIEGGGYEQYF	TGTGCTACTGGCTTGATCGAGGGGGGAGGCTACGAGCAGTACTTC
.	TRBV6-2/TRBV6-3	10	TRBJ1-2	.	CASGDLGYTF	TGTGCCAGTGGGGACCTCGGCTACACCTTC
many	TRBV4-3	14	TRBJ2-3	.	CASSQVTGATEQYF	TGCGCCAGCAGCCAAGTCACGGGGGCGACGGAGCAGTATTTT
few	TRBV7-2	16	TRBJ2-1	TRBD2	CASSLGGGRPYNEQFF	TGTGCCAGCAGCTTAGGGGGCGGGAGGCCCTACAATGAGCAGTTCTTC
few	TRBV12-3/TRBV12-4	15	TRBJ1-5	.	CASSLGAGPNQPQHF	TGTGCCAGCAGTTTAGGTGCAGGACCCAATCAGCCCCAGCATTTT
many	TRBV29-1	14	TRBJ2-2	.	CSVVLLASTGELFF	TGCAGCGTTGTGCTCTTAGCGAGCACCGGGGAGCTGTTTTTT
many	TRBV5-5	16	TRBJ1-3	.	CASSLGLLSDGNTIYF	TGTGCCAGCAGCTTGGGACTGTTATCGGACGGAAACACCATATATTTT
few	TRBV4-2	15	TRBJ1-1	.	CASSREVSIGTEAFF	TGTGCCAGCAGCCGAGAGGTTTCAATAGGGACTGAAGCTTTCTTT
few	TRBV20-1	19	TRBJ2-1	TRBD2	CSATGLTSGGSFSYNEQFF	TGCAGTGCTACTGGATTGACTAGCGGGGGCTCCTTCTCCTACAATGAGCAGTTCTTC
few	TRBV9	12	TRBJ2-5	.	CASAPNQETQYF	TGTGCCAGCGCGCCGAACCAAGAGACCCAGTACTTC
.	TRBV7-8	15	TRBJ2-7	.	CASSLGIEVGGEQYF	TGTGCCAGCAGCTTAGGAATTGAGGTGGGCGGCGAGCAGTACTTC
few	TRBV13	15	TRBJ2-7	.	CASSSPGGNPYEQYF	TGTGCCAGCAGCTCTCCAGGAGGTAACCCCTACGAGCAGTACTTC
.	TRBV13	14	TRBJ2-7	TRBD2	CASSSRTSGDRGYF	TGTGCCAGCAGCTCCCGGACTAGCGGGGACCGGGGGTACTTC
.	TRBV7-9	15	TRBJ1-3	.	CASSLVVGRVDTIYF	TGTGCCAGCAGCTTAGTTGTAGGGCGCGTGGACACCATATATTTT
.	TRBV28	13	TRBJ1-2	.	CASSLGGTSGYTF	TGTGCCAGCAGTTTGGGGGGCACGTCTGGCTACACCTTC
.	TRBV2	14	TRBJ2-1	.	CASSEQGHGNEQFF	TGTGCCAGCAGTGAACAGGGTCATGGCAATGAGCAGTTCTTC
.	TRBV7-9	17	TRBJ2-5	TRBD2	CASSLGLAGVYQETQYF	TGTGCCAGCAGCCTGGGACTAGCGGGGGTGTACCAAGAGACCCAGTACTTC
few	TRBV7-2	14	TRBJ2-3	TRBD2	CASSPGGIASTQYF	TGTGCCAGCAGCCCCGGGGGGATAGCGTCTACGCAGTATTTT
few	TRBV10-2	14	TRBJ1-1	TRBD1	CASRTGTGATEAFF	TGCGCCAGCAGAACCGGGACAGGGGCCACTGAAGCTTTCTTT
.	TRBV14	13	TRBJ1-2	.	CASSQIRTDGYTF	TGTGCCAGCAGCCAAATCAGGACAGATGGCTACACCTTC
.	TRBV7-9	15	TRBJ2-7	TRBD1	CASSQGTGLGYEQYF	TGTGCCAGCAGCCAAGGGACAGGTTTAGGCTACGAGCAGTACTTC
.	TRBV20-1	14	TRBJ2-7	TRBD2	CSARVAGVRYEQYF	TGCAGTGCTAGAGTAGCGGGAGTAAGGTACGAGCAGTACTTC
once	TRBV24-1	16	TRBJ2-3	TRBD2	CATSDRSGRAADTQYF	TGTGCCACCAGTGACCGTAGCGGGAGGGCGGCAGATACGCAGTATTTT
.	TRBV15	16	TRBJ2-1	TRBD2	CATSRVGGMRYNEQFF	TGTGCCACCAGCAGAGTGGGAGGGATGAGGTACAATGAGCAGTTCTTC
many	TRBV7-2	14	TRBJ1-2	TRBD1	CASSLATGGYGYTF	TGTGCCAGCAGCTTAGCCACAGGGGGCTATGGCTACACCTTC
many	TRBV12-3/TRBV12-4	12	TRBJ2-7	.	CASSPIYYEQYF	TGTGCCAGCAGTCCAATTTACTACGAGCAGTACTTC
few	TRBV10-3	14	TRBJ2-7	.	CAISESGGSHEQYF	TGTGCCATCAGTGAGTCCGGGGGATCCCACGAGCAGTACTTC
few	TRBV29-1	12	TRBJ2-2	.	CSADGNTGELFF	TGCAGCGCGGACGGGAACACCGGGGAGCTGTTTTTT